This T cell receptor (beta chain) was obtained from a study of T cell responses to AZD1222 COVID-19 vaccine. Study-wide findings and caveats: The CD4 TCRs associated with vaccination extended across spike and predominated at 160-218 and 743-854. Repertoires were obtained only post-peak T cell response. Possibly, clonal diversity was underestimated; donors were largely white British and included more females.

Trimming left V 0 bases short and J 7 bases short, with 13 bases between. CDR3 length: 14 amino acids. Germline V gene sequence: CDR1 SGDLS, CDR2 YYNGEE. Sequencing used immunoSEQ multiplex PCR; TCRdb keeps in-frame clones, though not all of them. The sample has about 180,000 clones, 85% to 90% seen once. This clone was picked up a small number of times. What it binds is unknown. V and J are TRBV9 and TRBJ1-1; D ambiguous. The receptor's source is an adult in good health. The specimen was peripheral blood, collected on day 0 of AZD1222 vaccination. The CDR3 sequence: CASSVGVREGEAFF. CDR3 DNA: TGTGCCAGCAGCGTAGGTGTTAGGGAAGGTGAAGCTTTCTTT.